The clone carrying this T cell receptor (beta chain) appeared a few times. This sample was taken from a study of blood T cell repertoires in COVID-19. Study-level information: COVID-19 samples, acute and convalescent, were from the United States, Italy and Spain. The analysed material was cDNA or gDNA that came from T cells, B-cell-depleted T cells, or PBMCs.

Recruitment covered about two dozen US areas and drew participants whose ages spanned roughly 18 to 100 years. Source study methods: Amplification with reference gene primers provided the estimates of nucleated cell counts. TCRdb's table, derived via immunoSEQ multiplex PCR, lists solely in-frame clones and lacks some. Clonal size and the V and J genes are those of that table, whereas D and trimming came from the DNA. The sample includes some 150,000 clones, more than 80% of them seen just once. This clonotype was sampled from a woman aged 18-29 years who had been exposed to COVID-19. The sequencing input was PBMCs or T cells enriched from blood (not recorded which).

CDR3 coding DNA: TGTGCCAGCAGCGAGAGACAGTCTATGGGCTATGGCTACACCTTC. It translates to CASSERQSMGYGYTF. The chain couples TRBV9 to TRBJ1-2, with a possible D match to TRBD1 (5 bases). Trimming pared 3 bases from V and 4 bases from J, leaving 16 bases between. The V gene's germline CDR1 is SGDLS and CDR2 YYNGEE. The length of the CDR3 is 15 residues. Combining the CDR3 with reference TRBV9 and TRBJ1-2 gives the whole variable domain DSGVTQTPKHLITATGQRVTLRCSPRSGDLSVYWYQQSLDQGLQFLIQYYNGEERAKGNILERFSAQQFPDLHSELNLSSLELGDSALYFCASSERQSMGYGYTFGSGTRLTVV.